The 19 T cell receptor beta chains presented below share a single source sample, sequenced in a study of radiotherapy plus CTLA-4 blockade in lung cancer. The protocol was immunoSEQ multiplex PCR, while the TCRdb copy is restricted to in-frame clones and leaves out a portion. The repertoire holds 35,000 to 45,000 clones, around 77% seen once, with approximately 2.4% in the top ten. The material sequenced was peripheral blood, taken from a patient treated with radiotherapy plus ipilimumab. All receptors come from a human donor with non-small cell lung cancer whose response to radiotherapy plus ipilimumab could not be evaluated.

There are a few counts of this clone. This chain connects TRBV9 to TRBJ2-5, with 7 bases aligning to TRBD1. With 4 bases clipped from V and 1 base from J, the junction kept 7 bases outside the gene matches. CDR1 and CDR2 (germline): SGDLS, YYNGEE. The CDR3 consists of 15 residues. CDR3 sequence: CASSPGTDPQETQYF. The CDR3 coding sequence is TGTGCCAGCAGCCCCGGGACAGATCCCCAAGAGACCCAGTACTTC.

This chain uses TRBV9 with TRBJ2-5; 12 nucleotides align to TRBD2. The V segment lost 3 bases and the J segment 7 bases; nucleotides outside the gene matches: 4. Germline V lookup: CDR1 SGDLS, CDR2 YYNGEE. The CDR3 has 14 residues. In nucleotides, the CDR3 is TGTGCCAGCAGCGGGACTAGCGGGGACGGGACCCAGTACTTC. It translates to CASSGTSGDGTQYF.

The chain has TRBV7-9 and TRBJ2-7; D is possibly TRBD2 (6 bases). Germline lookup yields CDR1 SEHNR and CDR2 FQNEAQ (reference sequence). Between the trimmed V and J ends, which lost 0 bases and 2 bases, there was a span of 11 bases. The CDR3 runs to 15 residues. The CDR3 sequence: CASSLARDLAYEQYF. The DNA of the CDR3 is TGTGCCAGCAGCTTAGCCCGGGACTTAGCCTACGAGCAGTACTTC.

The genes are TRBV7-2 and TRBJ2-2; 9 nucleotides line up with TRBD2. In germline, CDR1 is SGHTA, CDR2 FQGNSA. This CDR3 is built from 14 residues. V trimming: 8 bases; J trimming: 3 bases; junction bases outside the gene matches: 4. The DNA of the CDR3 is TGTGCCAGCCGCGCGGGGGGGGACACCGGGGAGCTGTTTTTT. As protein: CASRAGGDTGELFF.

The rearrangement links TRBV4-2 to TRBJ2-1, with 12 bases identical to TRBD1. The CDR3 consists of 15 residues. V lost 2 bases, J lost 7 bases, and 3 bases stayed unmatched. CDR1 is LGHNA and CDR2 is YNFKEQ in the germline V gene. The CDR3 spells CASSQPGQGANEQFF. The DNA for the CDR3 is TGTGCCAGCAGCCAACCGGGACAGGGGGCTAATGAGCAGTTCTTC.

The chain couples TRBV6-6 to TRBJ2-7; TRBD2 matches 11 bases. Germline trimming cut 6 bases from V and 2 bases from J; bases unmatched to any gene: 6. There are 15 residues in the CDR3. Germline assignment: CDR1 MNHNY and CDR2 SVGAGI (reference sequence). CDR3 region: CASRRGLAGPYEQYF. The CDR3, as DNA: TGTGCCAGCAGGAGAGGACTAGCGGGCCCCTACGAGCAGTACTTC.

The chain joins TRBV7-2 to TRBJ2-1; TRBD1 matches at 8 bases. Trimming took 5 bases from V and 6 from J; bases not matched to a gene: 3. This CDR3 has 13 amino acids. Germline CDR1 reads SGHTA; CDR2 reads FQGNSA. The CDR3 DNA is TGTGCCAGCAGCACAACAGGGGGCAATGAGCAGTTCTTC. Residues: CASSTTGGNEQFF.

This clone has more than one count but fewer than ten. The chain has TRBV5-1 and TRBJ2-1; weak D call: TRBD1 (6 bases). The CDR3 spans 14 residues. V was shortened by 4 bases and J by 7 bases, with 15 bases between the two germline ends. Germline V CDR1 and CDR2: SGHRS, YFSETQ. The CDR3 DNA sequence: TGCGCCAGCAGCCTCCTCTGGACAGATAATGAGCAGTTCTTC. It yields the protein CASSLLWTDNEQFF.

V is TRBV6-1 and J is TRBJ1-5; 7 bases map to TRBD1. J was trimmed by 2 bases and V by 0 bases; bases with no gene match: 19. Germline V CDR1 and CDR2: MNHNS, SASEGT. The CDR3 length is 21 residues. CDR3 loop: CASSEAPLDRVPGLGNQPQHF. CDR3 DNA: TGTGCCAGCAGTGAAGCCCCCCTTGACAGGGTACCTGGTCTGGGCAATCAGCCCCAGCATTTT.

The V and J genes are TRBV6-6 and TRBJ2-7, with 8 bases fitting TRBD2. CDR3 length equals 15 residues. Germline CDR1 is MNHNY and CDR2 is SVGAGI (reference sequence). Germline trimming cut 6 bases from V and 5 bases from J; bases unmatched to any gene: 12. The CDR3 here is CASSGGSSRGDEQYF. CDR3 nucleotide sequence: TGTGCCAGCAGCGGTGGCAGCTCGCGGGGGGACGAGCAGTACTTC.

The chain couples TRBV28 to TRBJ1-2, with 12 positions matching TRBD1. The CDR3 spans 13 residues. Trimming removed 8 bases from V and 7 bases from J; junction bases left unmatched: 5. Germline lookup yields CDR1 MDHEN and CDR2 SYDVKM. The CDR3 protein is CASRDRGRGGYTF. CDR3 nucleotide sequence: TGTGCCAGCCGGGACAGGGGGCGCGGTGGCTACACCTTC.

DNA for the CDR3: TGTGCCAGCAGCTTAGAAGTACCCCGGGACGAGCAGTACTTC. It specifies CASSLEVPRDEQYF. The chain carries TRBV7-8 and TRBJ2-7; D gene ambiguous. Germline V gene sequence: CDR1 SGHVS, CDR2 FQNEAQ. The CDR3 is made up of 14 amino acids. V was pared by 1 base and J by 5 bases, with 12 bases between.

This sequence joins TRBV5-1 and TRBJ1-3; D unclear. With 0 bases removed from V and 0 bases from J, the gap between germline ends came to 7 bases. Germline loops: CDR1 SGHRS, CDR2 YFSETQ. The CDR3 is made up of 15 amino acids. The CDR3 DNA is TGCGCCAGCAGCTTGGACTGGAGCTCTGGAAACACCATATATTTT. It translates to CASSLDWSSGNTIYF.

The chain links TRBV29-1 to TRBJ1-1, with a weak D call TRBD1 (6 bases). CDR3 length equals 13 residues. In germline, CDR1 is SQVTM, CDR2 ANQGSEA. Trimming removed 6 bases from V and 2 bases from J, with 13 bases in between. The CDR3 spells CSVGGRFNTEAFF. The DNA of the CDR3 is TGCAGCGTGGGGGGGCGGTTTAACACTGAAGCTTTCTTT.

The CDR3 nucleotides read TGTGCCAGCAGTCTCCGGGACACCCTGTCTGGCTACACCTTC. It codes for CASSLRDTLSGYTF. This chain connects TRBV6-5 to TRBJ1-2; D is possibly TRBD1 (6 bases). Germline loops: CDR1 MNHEY, CDR2 SVGAGI. V lost 5 bases, J lost 7 bases, and 17 bases lay in between. This CDR3 has 14 residues.

The chain joins TRBV7-2 to TRBJ1-2; a possible D gene is TRBD1 (6 bases). CDR1 SGHTA and CDR2 FQGNSA come from the germline V gene. Trimming stripped 7 bases from V and 12 bases from J, with 15 bases between. The length of the CDR3 is 11 residues. The DNA of the CDR3 is TGTGCCAGCACCTCCCGGACAGACCACACCTTC. Protein: CASTSRTDHTF.

The chain recombines TRBV4-3 with TRBJ1-5; D not certain. The germline gives CDR1 LGHNA, CDR2 YSLEER. V was shortened by 0 bases and J by 5 bases, with 8 bases between the two germline ends. The CDR3 covers 14 residues. The CDR3 DNA is TGCGCCAGCAGCCAAGATTGGTCGGATCAGCCCCAGCATTTT. Protein product: CASSQDWSDQPQHF.

The chain employs TRBV4-1 and TRBJ1-1, with 12 bases that match TRBD1. Germline CDR1 and CDR2: MGHRA and YSYEKL. This CDR3 is built from 16 residues. V lost 5 bases to trimming and J lost 5 bases; unmatched junction nucleotides: 9. CDR3 protein: CASSYGTGGAGTEAFF. In DNA form, the CDR3 reads TGCGCCAGCAGCTACGGGACAGGGGGCGCGGGGACTGAAGCTTTCTTT.

This clone was seen a single time. V is TRBV28 and J is TRBJ2-1; 10 bases are shared with TRBD2. Per the germline V gene, CDR1 is MDHEN and CDR2 is SYDVKM. The trim removed 8 bases at V and 3 bases at J, leaving 16 bases unmatched. The CDR3 runs 18 residues. The CDR3 nucleotides are TGTGCCAGCGGACCCGCGGGACTAGCGATCTCAAGCTACAATGAGCAGTTCTTC. This sequence encodes CASGPAGLAISSYNEQFF.